This T cell receptor beta chain was captured in a study of blood T cell repertoires in COVID-19. Study at large: Acute-phase and convalescent COVID-19 samples originated in the United States, Italy and Spain.

In the original processing: Amplification of reference gene primers provided the estimated nucleated cell counts. TCRdb's copy holds only in-frame clones and misses some; the assay was immunoSEQ multiplex PCR. V, J and clone size derive from that table, while D and trimming were established from the DNA sequence. This sample has approximately 240,000 clones, with around 85% found just once. Germline V gene sequence: CDR1 SEHNR, CDR2 FQNEAQ (reference sequence). Deletions cut 1 base from V and 6 bases from J, with 10 bases between. This CDR3 region has 14 residues. V gene TRBV7-9 combines with J gene TRBJ1-5; D is ambiguous. This clonotype was obtained from a woman in her twenties or thirties who had recovered from COVID-19. The specimen sequenced was peripheral blood. Written as DNA, the CDR3 is TGTGCCAGCAGCTTAGGGATTTCGGGTCAGCCCCAGCATTTT. This codes for CASSLGISGQPQHF.